Sequencing of this T cell receptor beta chain was carried out in a study of shared clonotypes between healthy human individuals. In the case of this clone: Its cognate antigen is unknown.

Naivety among CD8 cells was defined by CD45RO negativity and positive CCR7 selection, thereby excluding terminally differentiated effector memory CD45RA+ cells. Every one of the donors was a Caucasian adult that lived in Nashville, Tennessee. In the original workflow: As immunoSEQ supplied junction-only sequences (without quality scores), filtering differed. Sequenced by immunoSEQ multiplex PCR; TCRdb stores in-frame clones only, minus some. V and J calls plus clone size are reproduced from that table; the DNA served to infer D and trimming. This table holds around 1,900,000 clones, 85% to 95% found once. Trimming took 5 bases from V and 0 from J; bases not matched to a gene: 7. CDR1 is SGHAT and CDR2 is FQNNGV in the germline V gene. The CDR3 runs to 16 residues. Study-wide results and caveats: A few donors had around 5.2% of their naive CD4 clonotypes in common.

Sequenced: naive CD8+ T cells from PBMCs. This TCR was recovered from a man aged 18 to 29 in good health. Some clones in this sample may be carry-over from other donors' samples. V and J are TRBV11-2 and TRBJ1-1; 9 bases match TRBD1. DNA for the CDR3: TGTGCCAGCAGCCTATGGGACAGGGATATGAACACTGAAGCTTTCTTT. Its protein is CASSLWDRDMNTEAFF.